A selection of T cell receptor beta chains follows, all from one sample in a study of T cell responses to AZD1222 COVID-19 vaccine. Measured with immunoSEQ multiplex PCR; TCRdb has only the in-frame clones, and not every one. The sample includes around 96,000 clones, roughly 88% seen only once; the top ten take 2.8%. Specimen: peripheral blood, collected on day 0 of AZD1222 vaccination. The receptors shown here come from an adult in good health. CDR3s include the opening cysteine and the closing phenylalanine or tryptophan. A D gene is named only where the DNA matches it firmly. Not all rows give a size; the values are once, few, many and, for expanded clones, a class.

d_gene	len	v_gene	abundance	j_gene	CDR3nt	CDR3aa
TRBD1	13	TRBV12-5	-	TRBJ2-1	TGTGCTAGTGGGACGGACAGGGGCAATGAGCAGTTCTTC	CASGTDRGNEQFF
-	16	TRBV7-2	once	TRBJ1-5	TGTGCCAGCAGCTTAGCGGGAAGAGATAGCAATCAGCCCCAGCATTTT	CASSLAGRDSNQPQHF
-	14	TRBV6-5	few	TRBJ2-1	TGTGCCAGCAGTTACGGTACAGCGATTAATGAGCAGTTCTTC	CASSYGTAINEQFF
-	15	TRBV15	once	TRBJ2-3	TGTGCCACCAAACGGCGGAAAACCAGCACAGATACGCAGTATTTT	CATKRRKTSTDTQYF
-	15	TRBV6-1	-	TRBJ1-6	TGTGCCAGCAGTGAAGCTGGACGGATGAATTCACCCCTCCACTTT	CASSEAGRMNSPLHF
-	15	TRBV6-5	few	TRBJ1-3	TGTGCCAGCAGTTACTCGACGGCCTCTGGAAACACCATATATTTT	CASSYSTASGNTIYF
-	14	TRBV7-9	-	TRBJ2-7	TGTGCCAGCAGCTTAGGTGCCGGGGCCTACGAGCAGTACTTC	CASSLGAGAYEQYF
TRBD2	14	TRBV9	-	TRBJ2-5	TGTGCCAGCGGGACTAGCGGGGCGGAAGAGACCCAGTACTTC	CASGTSGAEETQYF
-	14	TRBV5-1	-	TRBJ1-5	TGCGCCAGCAGCTTCGATCAGGGAGCTCAGCCCCAGCATTTT	CASSFDQGAQPQHF
-	14	TRBV2	-	TRBJ1-5	TGTGCCAGCAGTGACATCAGTAAAGTACAGCCCCAGCATTTT	CASSDISKVQPQHF
-	13	TRBV7-9	-	TRBJ2-3	TGTGCCAGCAGCCGTAAGGGCACAGATACGCAGTATTTT	CASSRKGTDTQYF
-	15	TRBV28	-	TRBJ1-4	TGTGCCAGCAGTTTAGGAGGAGCAACTAATGAAAAACTGTTTTTT	CASSLGGATNEKLFF
-	16	TRBV5-1	-	TRBJ1-2	TGCGCCAGCACCTCCGAGTCGGGGTATAATTCGGTTGGCTACACCTTC	CASTSESGYNSVGYTF
-	13	TRBV11-3	-	TRBJ1-4	TGTGCCAGCAGCTACCCCGGGAACGAAAAACTGTTTTTT	CASSYPGNEKLFF
-	13	TRBV9	-	TRBJ2-5	TGTGCCAGCAGCGCGTCTAGATCCGAGACCCAGTACTTC	CASSASRSETQYF
-	16	TRBV21-1	-	TRBJ2-5	TGTGCCAGCCGGGACAGAGCTCCAAAAGTGGGAGAGACCCAGTACTTC	CASRDRAPKVGETQYF
-	13	TRBV28	-	TRBJ1-2	TGTGCCAGCAGTTTACAACAGGGACGTGGCTACACCTTC	CASSLQQGRGYTF
-	15	TRBV5-1	-	TRBJ1-6	TGCGCCAGCAGCTTGAGCAAGGGGCTATATTCACCCCTCCACTTT	CASSLSKGLYSPLHF
-	14	TRBV6-2/TRBV6-3	-	TRBJ1-1	TGTGCCAGCAGCCCGTGGGGTAGGGGCACTGAAGCTTTCTTT	CASSPWGRGTEAFF
-	13	TRBV5-1	-	TRBJ1-1	TGCGCCAGCAGCATACAGCCGAACACTGAAGCTTTCTTT	CASSIQPNTEAFF
-	15	TRBV7-2	-	TRBJ1-6	TGTGCCAGCAGCTTAGTTACGGACCATAATTCACCCCTCCACTTT	CASSLVTDHNSPLHF
-	14	TRBV5-1	-	TRBJ1-1	TGCGCCAGCAGCTTTGAGGGGGAGAACACTGAAGCTTTCTTT	CASSFEGENTEAFF
-	17	TRBV14	-	TRBJ2-1	TGTGCCAGCAGCCAAGAAATTCCCGGCGGGGGCTGGAATGAGCAGTTCTTC	CASSQEIPGGGWNEQFF
-	12	TRBV19	-	TRBJ2-1	TGTGCCAGTAGAAGCGGCTACAATGAGCAGTTCTTC	CASRSGYNEQFF
-	13	TRBV12-5	-	TRBJ1-2	TGTGCTAGTGGTTTCGGACTTAACTATGGCTACACCTTC	CASGFGLNYGYTF
-	13	TRBV30	-	TRBJ2-7	TGTGCCTGGGGCTACTCGGGCGGCTACGAGCAGTACTTC	CAWGYSGGYEQYF
-	12	TRBV19	-	TRBJ2-7	TGTGCCAGTAGCATCCCGGGCTACGAGCAGTACTTC	CASSIPGYEQYF
-	12	TRBV9	-	TRBJ1-1	TGTGCCAGCAGCCGGTGGAACACTGAAGCTTTCTTT	CASSRWNTEAFF
TRBD1	15	TRBV4-3	-	TRBJ1-6	TGCGCCAGCAGCCAAGGACAGGGGGATAATTCACCCCTCCACTTT	CASSQGQGDNSPLHF
TRBD1	13	TRBV5-1	-	TRBJ1-2	TGCGCCAGCAGCTTGGCCCAGGGGGGAGGCTACACCTTC	CASSLAQGGGYTF
TRBD1	15	TRBV6-5	-	TRBJ1-1	TGTGCCAGCAGTCCTGGGACAGGGGGGAACACTGAAGCTTTCTTT	CASSPGTGGNTEAFF
TRBD1	15	TRBV6-2/TRBV6-3	-	TRBJ1-6	TGTGCCAGCAGCCCAAGACAGGGGGCGAACTCACCCCTCCACTTT	CASSPRQGANSPLHF
-	16	TRBV7-3	-	TRBJ2-1	TGTGCCAGCAGCCTTAGGGACTCCCTCCCCTACAATGAGCAGTTCTTC	CASSLRDSLPYNEQFF
-	14	TRBV5-3	-	TRBJ1-1	TGTGCCAGAAGCTTGGAGGGTCGGGACACTGAAGCTTTCTTT	CARSLEGRDTEAFF
-	11	TRBV13	-	TRBJ2-3	TGTGCCAGCAGCTTGTCAGATACGCAGTATTTT	CASSLSDTQYF